This is a list of T cell receptor beta chains from one sample in a study of OX40 agonist ivuxolimab in advanced cancers. Profiling relied on immunoSEQ multiplex PCR, and the TCRdb table lists in-frame clones only, not all of them. The table lists 30,000 to 40,000 clones, more than 80% of them singletons, with around a fifth in the top ten. Sequencing used CD4+ or CD8+ T cells sorted from blood, obtained in a trial of the OX40 agonist ivuxolimab. The source is an adult with an advanced solid tumor such as melanoma, head and neck, liver or kidney cancer. Each CDR3 is given with its conserved first and last residue. The D gene is left open where the match is weak. A clone size is listed for some rows: how often the clone was seen (once, few, many), or a class if it is expanded.

>-|-|TRBJ1-2|TRBV18
CASSPGDRPPNYGYTF
TGTGCCAGCTCACCCGGTGACAGGCCCCCTAACTATGGCTACACCTTC
>-|-|TRBJ2-1|TRBV25-1
CASSEPDRSNNEQFF
TGTGCCAGCAGTGAACCCGACAGGTCCAATAATGAGCAGTTCTTC
>TRBD1|-|TRBJ2-1|TRBV28
CASGGQGQVNEQFF
TGTGCCAGTGGGGGACAGGGTCAAGTGAATGAGCAGTTCTTC
>-|-|TRBJ2-2|TRBV4-1
CASSQDGGQWTGELFF
TGCGCCAGCAGCCAAGATGGGGGACAATGGACCGGGGAGCTGTTTTTT
>TRBD1|-|TRBJ2-7|TRBV7-8
CASSGHRGRDSYEQYF
TGTGCCAGCAGCGGACACAGGGGGCGAGACTCCTACGAGCAGTACTTC
>TRBD1|-|TRBJ2-5|TRBV11-2
CASSRELTGVRETQYF
TGTGCCAGCAGCCGAGAACTGACAGGGGTTAGAGAGACCCAGTACTTC
>-|-|TRBJ2-5|TRBV29-1
CSVSRQNPQETQYF
TGCAGCGTTTCCCGACAGAACCCCCAAGAGACCCAGTACTTC
>-|-|TRBJ2-3|TRBV7-2
CASSPWTDTQYF
TGTGCCAGCAGCCCATGGACAGATACGCAGTATTTT
>TRBD2|-|TRBJ2-3|TRBV6-6
CASSYTGGSTDTQYF
TGTGCCAGCAGTTATACGGGGGGGAGCACAGATACGCAGTATTTT
>-|-|TRBJ1-2|TRBV6-5
CASSMDRLDGYTF
TGTGCCAGCAGTATGGACCGGTTGGACGGCTACACCTTC
>TRBD2|-|TRBJ2-5|TRBV12-5
CASGSGLVSGETQYF
TGTGCTAGTGGATCTGGACTAGTAAGTGGAGAGACCCAGTACTTC
>TRBD1|-|TRBJ2-5|TRBV5-1
CASSPTTGKETQYF
TGCGCCAGCAGCCCAACGACAGGGAAAGAGACCCAGTACTTC
>TRBD2|-|TRBJ2-3|TRBV4-2
CASSQETSGADTQYF
TGTGCCAGCAGCCAAGAGACTAGCGGGGCCGATACGCAGTATTTT
>-|-|TRBJ1-4|TRBV28
CASSSGGLTNEKLFF
TGTGCCAGCAGTTCTGGGGGCCTTACTAATGAAAAACTGTTTTTT
>-|-|TRBJ2-5|TRBV7-9
CASSRDYQETQYF
TGTGCCAGCAGCCGGGACTACCAAGAGACCCAGTACTTC
>-|-|TRBJ1-4|TRBV5-5
CASSLHLWKAEGKLFF
TGTGCCAGCAGCTTGCATTTATGGAAGGCCGAGGGAAAACTGTTTTTT
>-|-|TRBJ1-6|TRBV5-1
CASSLDTGNSPLHF
TGCGCCAGCAGCTTGGACACAGGCAATTCACCCCTCCACTTT
>-|-|TRBJ2-1|TRBV7-9
CASSWGNNEQFF
TGTGCCAGCAGCTGGGGCAACAATGAGCAGTTCTTC
>-|once|TRBJ2-2|TRBV19
CASSKTAMNTGELFF
TGTGCCAGTAGCAAGACAGCGATGAACACCGGGGAGCTGTTTTTT
>TRBD1|-|TRBJ2-3|TRBV27
CASSLADRGLDTQYF
TGTGCCAGCAGTTTAGCGGACAGGGGGCTTGATACGCAGTATTTT
>TRBD1|-|TRBJ1-5|TRBV6-6
CASRRTGEYQPQHF
TGTGCCAGCAGACGGACAGGGGAATATCAGCCCCAGCATTTT
>TRBD1|few|TRBJ2-4|TRBV7-2
CASSHDRGRNIQYF
TGTGCCAGCAGCCACGACAGGGGGCGAAACATTCAGTACTTC
>-|-|TRBJ2-7|TRBV4-1
CASSRTDSYEQYF
TGCGCCAGCAGTCGGACAGACTCCTACGAGCAGTACTTC
>-|-|TRBJ1-2|TRBV29-1
CSADSYTF
TGCAGCGCCGACAGCTACACCTTC
>-|-|TRBJ1-5|TRBV9
CASSVVPNQPQHF
TGTGCCAGCAGCGTAGTTCCAAATCAGCCCCAGCATTTT
>TRBD1|-|TRBJ1-5|TRBV4-1
CASSQDRGGAVLGNQPQHF
TGCGCCAGCAGCCAAGATCGAGGGGGCGCCGTCCTAGGCAATCAGCCCCAGCATTTT
>TRBD2|-|TRBJ2-3|TRBV18
CASAPGAGGTTDTQYF
TGTGCCAGCGCCCCAGGGGCGGGGGGAACCACAGATACGCAGTATTTT
>TRBD1|-|TRBJ2-2|TRBV15
CATSRLNRGDTGELFF
TGTGCCACCAGCAGACTCAACAGGGGAGACACCGGGGAGCTGTTTTTT
>-|-|TRBJ2-7|TRBV21-1
CASIPLAGVYEQYF
TGTGCCAGCATCCCGCTAGCGGGAGTATACGAGCAGTACTTC